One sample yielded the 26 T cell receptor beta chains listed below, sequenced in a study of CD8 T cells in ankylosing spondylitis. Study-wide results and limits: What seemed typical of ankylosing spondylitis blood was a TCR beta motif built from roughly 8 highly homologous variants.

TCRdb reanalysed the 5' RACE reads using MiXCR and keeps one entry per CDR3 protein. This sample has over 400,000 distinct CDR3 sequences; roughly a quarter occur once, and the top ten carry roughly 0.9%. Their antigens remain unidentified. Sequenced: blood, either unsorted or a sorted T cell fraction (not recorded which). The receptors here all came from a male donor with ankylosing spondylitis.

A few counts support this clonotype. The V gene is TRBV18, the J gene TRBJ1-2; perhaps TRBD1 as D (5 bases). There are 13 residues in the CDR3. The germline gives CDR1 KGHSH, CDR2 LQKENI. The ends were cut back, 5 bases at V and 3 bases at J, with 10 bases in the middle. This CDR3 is CASSRGDDYGYTF. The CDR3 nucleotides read TGTGCCAGCTCAAGAGGGGATGACTATGGCTACACCTTC.

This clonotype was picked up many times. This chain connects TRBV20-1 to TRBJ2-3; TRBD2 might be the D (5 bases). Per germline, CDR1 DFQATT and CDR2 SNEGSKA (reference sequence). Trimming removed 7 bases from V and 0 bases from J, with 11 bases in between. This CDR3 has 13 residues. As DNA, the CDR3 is TGCAGTGTTAGCGTGACTAGCACAGATACGCAGTATTTT. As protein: CSVSVTSTDTQYF.

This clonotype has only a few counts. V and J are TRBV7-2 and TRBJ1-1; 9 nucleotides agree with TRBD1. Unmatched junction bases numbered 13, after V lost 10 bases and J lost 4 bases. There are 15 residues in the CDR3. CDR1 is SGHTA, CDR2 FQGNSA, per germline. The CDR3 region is CATLPQGAVGTEAFF. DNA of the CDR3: TGTGCCACCCTACCACAGGGGGCAGTGGGCACTGAAGCTTTCTTT.

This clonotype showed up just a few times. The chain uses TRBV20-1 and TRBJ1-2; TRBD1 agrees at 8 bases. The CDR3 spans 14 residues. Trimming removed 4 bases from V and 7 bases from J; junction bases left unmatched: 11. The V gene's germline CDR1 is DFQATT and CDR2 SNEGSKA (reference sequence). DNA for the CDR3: TGCAGTGCTATCCCCTCGACAGGGGTTGTTGGCTACACCTTC. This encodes CSAIPSTGVVGYTF.

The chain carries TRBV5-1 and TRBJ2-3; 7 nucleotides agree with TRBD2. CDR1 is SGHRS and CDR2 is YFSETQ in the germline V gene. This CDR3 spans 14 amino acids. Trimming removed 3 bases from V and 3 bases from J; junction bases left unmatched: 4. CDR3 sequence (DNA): TGCGCCAGCAGCTCCGGGACTACAACAGATACGCAGTATTTT. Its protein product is CASSSGTTTDTQYF.

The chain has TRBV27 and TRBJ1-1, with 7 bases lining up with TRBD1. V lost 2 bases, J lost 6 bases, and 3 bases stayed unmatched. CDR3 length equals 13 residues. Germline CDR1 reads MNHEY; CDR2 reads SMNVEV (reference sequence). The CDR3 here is CASSLPGQAEAFF. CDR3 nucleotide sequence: TGTGCCAGCAGTTTACCCGGACAGGCTGAAGCTTTCTTT.

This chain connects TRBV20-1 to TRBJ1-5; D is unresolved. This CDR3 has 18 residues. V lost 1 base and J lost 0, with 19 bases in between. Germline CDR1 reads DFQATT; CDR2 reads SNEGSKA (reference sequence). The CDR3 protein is CSARVPVGRSRSNQPQHF. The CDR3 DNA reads TGCAGTGCTAGAGTCCCCGTTGGCAGGTCGCGTAGCAATCAGCCCCAGCATTTT.

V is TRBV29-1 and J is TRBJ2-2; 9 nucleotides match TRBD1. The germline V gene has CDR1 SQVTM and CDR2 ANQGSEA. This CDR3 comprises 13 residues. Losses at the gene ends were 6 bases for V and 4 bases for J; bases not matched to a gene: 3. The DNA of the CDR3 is TGCAGCGTAGTGACAGGGGGCACCGGGGAGCTGTTTTTT. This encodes CSVVTGGTGELFF.

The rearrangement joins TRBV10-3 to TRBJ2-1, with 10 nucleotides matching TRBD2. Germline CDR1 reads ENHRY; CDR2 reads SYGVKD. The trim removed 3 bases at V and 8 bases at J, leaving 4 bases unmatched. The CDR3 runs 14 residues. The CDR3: CAISDPSGSYEQFF. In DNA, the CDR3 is TGTGCCATCAGTGATCCTAGCGGGAGCTATGAGCAGTTCTTC.

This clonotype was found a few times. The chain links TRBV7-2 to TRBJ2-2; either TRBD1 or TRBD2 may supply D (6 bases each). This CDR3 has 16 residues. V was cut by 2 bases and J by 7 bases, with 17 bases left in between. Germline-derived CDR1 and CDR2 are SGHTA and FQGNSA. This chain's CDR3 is CASSLSGASENGELFF. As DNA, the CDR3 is TGTGCCAGCAGCTTATCGGGGGCTAGCGAGAACGGGGAGCTGTTTTTT.

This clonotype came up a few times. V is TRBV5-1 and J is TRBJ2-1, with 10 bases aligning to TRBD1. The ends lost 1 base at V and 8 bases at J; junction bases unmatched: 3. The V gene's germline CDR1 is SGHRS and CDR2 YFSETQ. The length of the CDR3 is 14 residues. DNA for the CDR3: TGCGCCAGCAGCTTGTCTGGGACAGGGGATGAGCAGTTCTTC. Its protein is CASSLSGTGDEQFF.

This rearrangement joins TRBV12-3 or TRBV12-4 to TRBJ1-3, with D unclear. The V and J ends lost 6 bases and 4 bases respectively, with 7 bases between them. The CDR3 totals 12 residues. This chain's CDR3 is CASSQGGNTIYF. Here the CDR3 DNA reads TGTGCCAGCAGCCAAGGGGGAAACACCATATATTTT.

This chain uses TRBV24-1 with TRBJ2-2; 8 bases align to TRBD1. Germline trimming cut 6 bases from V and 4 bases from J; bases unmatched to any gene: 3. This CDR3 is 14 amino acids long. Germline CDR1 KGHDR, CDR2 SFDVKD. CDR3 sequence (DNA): TGTGCCACCAGTTCAACAGGGGGCACCGGGGAGCTGTTTTTT. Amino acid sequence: CATSSTGGTGELFF.

The CDR3 coding sequence is TGCAGTAATGAAAGGAACACTGAAGCTTTCTTT. This codes for CSNERNTEAFF. This rearrangement joins TRBV20-1 to TRBJ1-1; D call uncertain. CDR3 size: 11 residues. Germline CDR1 reads DFQATT; CDR2 reads SNEGSKA (reference sequence). The germline V and J ends were trimmed by 8 bases and 1 base, with 8 bases remaining between them.

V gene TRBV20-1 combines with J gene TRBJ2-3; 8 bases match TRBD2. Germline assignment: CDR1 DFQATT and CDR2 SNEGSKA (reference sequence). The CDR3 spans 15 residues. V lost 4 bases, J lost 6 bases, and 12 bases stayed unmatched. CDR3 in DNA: TGCAGTGCTACCTTGGCTAGCGGGCCGAGGGATACGCAGTATTTT. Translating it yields CSATLASGPRDTQYF.

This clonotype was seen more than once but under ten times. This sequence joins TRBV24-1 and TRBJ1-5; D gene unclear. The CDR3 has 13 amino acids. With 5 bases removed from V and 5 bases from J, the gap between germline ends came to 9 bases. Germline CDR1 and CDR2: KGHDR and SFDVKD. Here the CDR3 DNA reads TGTGCCACCAGTGCTGATTACGATCAGCCCCAGCATTTT. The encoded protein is CATSADYDQPQHF.

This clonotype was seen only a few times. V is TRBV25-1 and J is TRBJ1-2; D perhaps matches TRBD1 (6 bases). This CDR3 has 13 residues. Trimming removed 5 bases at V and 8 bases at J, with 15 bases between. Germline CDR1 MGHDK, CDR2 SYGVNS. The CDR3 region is CASSPEGGPGYTF. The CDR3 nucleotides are TGTGCCAGCAGTCCCGAGGGGGGGCCAGGCTACACCTTC.

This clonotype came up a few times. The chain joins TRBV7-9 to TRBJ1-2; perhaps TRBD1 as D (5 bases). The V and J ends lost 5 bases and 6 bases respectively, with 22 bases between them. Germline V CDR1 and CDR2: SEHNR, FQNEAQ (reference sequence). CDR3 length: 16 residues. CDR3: CASSEQGRGDLDGYTF. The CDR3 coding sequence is TGTGCCAGCAGCGAACAAGGGAGGGGAGATCTGGATGGCTACACCTTC.

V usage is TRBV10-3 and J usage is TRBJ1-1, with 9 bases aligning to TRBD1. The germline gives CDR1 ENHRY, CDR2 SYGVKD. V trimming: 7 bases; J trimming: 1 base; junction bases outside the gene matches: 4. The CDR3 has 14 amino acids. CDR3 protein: CAITWDRENTEAFF. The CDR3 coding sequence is TGTGCCATCACTTGGGACAGGGAGAACACTGAAGCTTTCTTT.

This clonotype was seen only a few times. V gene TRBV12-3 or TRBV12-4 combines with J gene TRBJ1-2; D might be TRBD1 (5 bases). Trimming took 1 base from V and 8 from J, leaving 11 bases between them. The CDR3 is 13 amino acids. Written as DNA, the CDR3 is TGTGCCAGCAGTTTAGTCAGGGATGGCGGCTACACCTTC. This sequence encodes CASSLVRDGGYTF.

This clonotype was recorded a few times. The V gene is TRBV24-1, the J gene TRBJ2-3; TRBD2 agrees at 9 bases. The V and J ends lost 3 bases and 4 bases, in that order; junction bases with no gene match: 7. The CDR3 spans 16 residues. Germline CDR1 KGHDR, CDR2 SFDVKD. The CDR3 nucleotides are TGTGCCACCAGTGATGGTGGCGGGAGGGGAGCAGATACGCAGTATTTT. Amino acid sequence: CATSDGGGRGADTQYF.

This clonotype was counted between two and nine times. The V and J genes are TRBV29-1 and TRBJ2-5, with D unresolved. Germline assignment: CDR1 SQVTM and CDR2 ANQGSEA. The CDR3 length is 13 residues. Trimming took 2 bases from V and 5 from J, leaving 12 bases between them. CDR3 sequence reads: CSVETARRETQYF. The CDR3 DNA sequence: TGCAGCGTTGAAACCGCTAGGCGGGAGACCCAGTACTTC. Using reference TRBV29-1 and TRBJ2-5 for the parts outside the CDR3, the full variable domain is SAVISQKPSRDICQRGTSLTIQCQVDSQVTMMFWYRQQPGQSLTLIATANQGSEATYESGFVIDKFPISRPNLTFSTLTVSNMSPEDSSIYLCSVETARRETQYFGPGTRLLVL.

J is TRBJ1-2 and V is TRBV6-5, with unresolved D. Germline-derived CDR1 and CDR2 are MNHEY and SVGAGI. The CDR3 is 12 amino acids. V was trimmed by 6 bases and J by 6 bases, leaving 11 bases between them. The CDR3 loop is CASRTSEDGYTF. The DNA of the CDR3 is TGTGCCAGCAGAACCTCGGAGGATGGCTACACCTTC.

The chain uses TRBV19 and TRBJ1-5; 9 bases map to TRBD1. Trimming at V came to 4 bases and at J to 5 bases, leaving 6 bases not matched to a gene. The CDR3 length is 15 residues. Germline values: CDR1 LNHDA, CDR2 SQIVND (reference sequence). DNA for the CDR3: TGTGCCAGTAGTAAGCGGGACAGGGAGGATCAGCCCCAGCATTTT. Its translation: CASSKRDREDQPQHF.

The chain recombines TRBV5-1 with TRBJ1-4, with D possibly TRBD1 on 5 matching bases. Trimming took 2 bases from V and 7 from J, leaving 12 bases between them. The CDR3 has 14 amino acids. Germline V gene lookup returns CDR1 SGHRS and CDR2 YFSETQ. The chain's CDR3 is CASSLGTWGEKLFF. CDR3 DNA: TGCGCCAGCAGCTTAGGGACGTGGGGTGAAAAACTGTTTTTT.

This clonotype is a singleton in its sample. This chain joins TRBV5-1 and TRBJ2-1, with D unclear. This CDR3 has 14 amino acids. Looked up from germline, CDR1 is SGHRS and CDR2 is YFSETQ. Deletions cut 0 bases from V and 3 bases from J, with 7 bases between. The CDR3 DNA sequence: TGCGCCAGCAGCTTGGGTACGAACTACAATGAGCAGTTCTTC. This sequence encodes CASSLGTNYNEQFF.